This T cell receptor (beta chain) was captured in a study of blood T cell repertoires in COVID-19. Study at large: The United States, Italy and Spain were the sources of the acute and convalescent COVID-19 samples. Sources were T cells, B-cell-depleted T cells, or PBMCs; the material itself was cDNA or gDNA.

Clinical histories supplied by participants themselves formed the basis of cohort assignment. As originally analysed: Amplification of reference gene primers provided the estimated nucleated cell counts. Profiling relied on immunoSEQ multiplex PCR, and the TCRdb table lists in-frame clones only, not all of them. V and J calls and clone size are given by that table; D and trimming were obtained from the DNA. The profile shows 150,000 to 200,000 clones, around 79% of them singletons. Input material: PBMCs or T cells enriched from blood (not recorded which). This clonotype was sampled from a man in his fifties who had recovered from COVID-19.

The CDR3 DNA sequence: TGTGCCAGCAGCCCCTCGACGGAGGGGCATGAAAAACTGTTTTTT. Protein: CASSPSTEGHEKLFF. The chain has TRBV5-6 and TRBJ1-4, with D maybe TRBD1 (5 bases). The germline V and J ends were trimmed by 4 bases and 6 bases, with 16 bases remaining between them. Germline CDR1 is SGHDT and CDR2 is YYEEEE. The length of the CDR3 is 15 residues.